The entry below gives a single TCR beta chain sequence along with its context. Its matching antigen is unknown. V dropped 4 bases and J dropped 2; count of bases not matched to a gene: 14. The germline gives CDR1 SQVTM, CDR2 ANQGSEA. The CDR3 spans 17 residues. Both 60 Vbeta primers and 13 Jbeta primers went into the PCR. As processed by the authors: It was a later analysis that counted tens of millions of unique TCR beta chains, of which around 11 million were shared. The method was immunoSEQ multiplex PCR; TCRdb's version includes in-frame clones alone and lacks a portion of them. V, J and clone size were drawn from that table, and D and trimming were deduced from the DNA. Of 150,000 to 200,000 clones listed, 85% to 90% are singletons. The record originates from a study of cytomegalovirus exposure and HLA in healthy donors. Overall study findings and caveats: Associated with HLA alleles at 0.05 false discovery rate in a later analysis were 16,951 TCR beta sequences. TRBV6-2, TRBV6-3 and other indistinguishable V segments were excluded.

Sequences were obtained from PBMCs. This clonotype was obtained from a woman aged 18 to 35 in good health and CMV-seronegative. The genes are TRBV29-1 and TRBJ1-2; the match to TRBD1 covers 9 bases. The CDR3 spells CSVATIQEGQGNYGYTF. CDR3 sequence (DNA): TGCAGCGTTGCTACTATTCAGGAGGGACAGGGAAACTATGGCTACACCTTC. The full variable domain, its missing parts supplied by reference TRBV29-1 and TRBJ1-2, is SAVISQKPSRDICQRGTSLTIQCQVDSQVTMMFWYRQQPGQSLTLIATANQGSEATYESGFVIDKFPISRPNLTFSTLTVSNMSPEDSSIYLCSVATIQEGQGNYGYTFGSGTRLTVV.